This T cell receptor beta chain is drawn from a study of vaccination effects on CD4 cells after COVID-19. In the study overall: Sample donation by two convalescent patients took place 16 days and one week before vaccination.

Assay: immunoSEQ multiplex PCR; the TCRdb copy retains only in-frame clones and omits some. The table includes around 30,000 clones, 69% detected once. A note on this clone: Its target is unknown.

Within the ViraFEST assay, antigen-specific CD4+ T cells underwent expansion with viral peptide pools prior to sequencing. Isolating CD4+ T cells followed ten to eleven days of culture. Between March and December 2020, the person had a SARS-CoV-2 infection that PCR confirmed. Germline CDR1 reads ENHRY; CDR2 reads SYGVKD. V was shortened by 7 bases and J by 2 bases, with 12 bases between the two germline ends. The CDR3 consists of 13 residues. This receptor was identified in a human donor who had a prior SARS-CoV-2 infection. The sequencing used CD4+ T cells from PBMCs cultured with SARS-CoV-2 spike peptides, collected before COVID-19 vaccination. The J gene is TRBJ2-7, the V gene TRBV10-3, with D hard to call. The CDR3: CAITNDPTYEQYF. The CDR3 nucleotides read TGTGCCATCACGAATGATCCGACCTACGAGCAGTACTTC.